The 8 T cell receptor beta chains presented below share a single source sample, sequenced in a study of response to subunit inactivated influenza vaccine. TCRdb ran MiXCR on the RT-PCR reads and lists one entry per CDR3 protein. The profile covers about 650,000 distinct CDR3 sequences, with 12% to 15% appearing a single time and 7.5% to 8% taken by the ten largest. The sample consisted of PBMCs from blood, taken approximately 15 days before vaccination. All receptors come from a man aged 45-60 years who received an inactivated influenza vaccine.

This clonotype was counted many times. The V gene is TRBV4-3, the J gene TRBJ2-1; 7 bases are a match to TRBD2. This CDR3 is built from 15 residues. Looked up from germline, CDR1 is LGHNA and CDR2 is YSLEER. After removal of 0 bases from V and 3 bases from J, the junction contained 2 bases not matched to a gene. CDR3 amino acids: CASSQEGGRYNEQFF. As DNA, the CDR3 is TGCGCCAGCAGCCAAGAGGGAGGGCGCTACAATGAGCAGTTCTTC.

Only a few counts were recorded for this clonotype. In DNA, the CDR3 is TGTGCCATCAGTGAGTCGCTTATAGGACTAGCGGGGGGCGAAAGCTCCTACAATGAGCAGTTCTTC. Translation: CAISESLIGLAGGESSYNEQFF. V and J are TRBV10-3 and TRBJ2-1; TRBD2 agrees at 14 bases. Per germline, CDR1 ENHRY and CDR2 SYGVKD. V shed 0 bases, J shed 0 bases, and the junction held 13 bases outside the gene matches. The CDR3 extends over 22 amino acids.

This clonotype showed up just a few times. The gene calls are TRBV5-1 and TRBJ2-3, with D unclear. Germline V lookup: CDR1 SGHRS, CDR2 YFSETQ. The CDR3 is 14 residues long. The V and J ends lost 4 bases and 0 bases respectively, with 9 bases between them. CDR3 nucleotide sequence: TGCGCCAGCAGCGAGAGCCCCAGCACAGATACGCAGTATTTT. It codes for CASSESPSTDTQYF.

This clonotype has just a few counts. The chain carries TRBV15 and TRBJ2-1; 11 bases are shared with TRBD2. This CDR3 comprises 17 residues. Germline V gene lookup returns CDR1 LNHNV and CDR2 YYDKDF (reference sequence). V gave up 4 bases and J gave up 8 bases; unmatched junction bases: 13. In DNA form, the CDR3 reads TGTGCCACCAGCACTTTATTAGCGGGAGGGCTTAGGGATGAGCAGTTCTTC. It specifies CATSTLLAGGLRDEQFF.

The chain couples TRBV3-1 to TRBJ2-4; 7 bases align to TRBD2. The CDR3 length is 15 residues. Germline V gives CDR1 LGHDT, CDR2 YNNKEL (reference sequence). With V trimmed by 0 bases and J by 7 bases, 6 bases remained unmatched. The CDR3 region is CASSQDGSGGNIQYF. Here the CDR3 DNA reads TGTGCCAGCAGCCAAGACGGATCGGGGGGTAACATTCAGTACTTC. The full variable domain, in which reference TRBV3-1 and TRBJ2-4 provide the parts outside the CDR3, is DTAVSQTPKYLVTQMGNDKSIKCEQNLGHDTMYWYKQDSKKFLKIMFSYNNKELIINETVPNRFSPKSPDKAHLNLHINSLELGDSAVYFCASSQDGSGGNIQYFGAGTRLSVL.

The chain joins TRBV11-2 to TRBJ1-1; tentative D call: TRBD1 (5 bases). The CDR3 loop spans 13 amino acids. Trimming shortened V by 0 bases and J by 11 bases, and 13 bases separated the two germline ends. Germline V CDR1 and CDR2: SGHAT, FQNNGV. The CDR3 bases are TGTGCCAGCAGCTTAGACGGGCTGGGGGGGGCTTTCTTT. Protein product: CASSLDGLGGAFF.

A few counts support this clonotype. This chain connects TRBV27 to TRBJ1-1, with 7 bases lining up with TRBD1. The CDR3 consists of 15 residues. Germline CDR1 reads MNHEY; CDR2 reads SMNVEV (reference sequence). J was trimmed by 6 bases and V by 6 bases; bases with no gene match: 13. In DNA form, the CDR3 reads TGTGCCAGCAGCCCAGACTCAAGACAGGGACCTGAAGCTTTCTTT. This gives the protein CASSPDSRQGPEAFF.

The chain combines TRBV6-5 with TRBJ2-1; D is possibly TRBD2 (6 bases). In germline, CDR1 is MNHEY, CDR2 SVGAGI. V was trimmed by 0 bases and J by 8 bases, leaving 17 bases between them. The CDR3 is 16 amino acids. In nucleotides, the CDR3 is TGTGCCAGCAGTTACTCGGGGGGTCCTCCTAGGCATGAGCAGTTCTTC. Its translation: CASSYSGGPPRHEQFF.